This TCR beta chain was recovered during a study of cytomegalovirus exposure and HLA in healthy donors. 60 Vbeta and 13 Jbeta primers were used in PCR. TCRdb's table, derived via immunoSEQ multiplex PCR, lists solely in-frame clones and lacks some. The sample includes around 180,000 clones, 71% of them seen just once. Looked up from germline, CDR1 is SQVTM and CDR2 is ANQGSEA. The V and J ends lost 7 bases and 4 bases, in that order; junction bases with no gene match: 12. CDR3 size: 15 residues. The receptor was isolated from a girl under 18 in good health and CMV-seronegative. The rearrangement uses TRBV29-1 and TRBJ2-1, with TRBD2 matching 8 bases. The sequencing sample was made of PBMCs. The CDR3 DNA follows: TGCAGCGGCCTTACTAGCGGAGTATCATACAATGAGCAGTTCTTC. It codes for CSGLTSGVSYNEQFF.